These T cell receptor beta chains were read from a single sample in a study of blood T cell repertoires in COVID-19. The assay was immunoSEQ multiplex PCR, and TCRdb's table has in-frame clones only and misses some. The sample holds 200,000 to 250,000 clones, over 65% seen once. The material sequenced was PBMCs or T cells enriched from blood (not recorded which). These receptors were collected from an older woman who had recovered from COVID-19. CDR3s include the opening cysteine and the closing phenylalanine or tryptophan. The order of the fields is clone size, V gene, D gene, J gene, CDR3 DNA, CDR3 protein. A D gene is named only where the DNA matches it firmly. Some rows have no size entry. The others give once, few or many, or a class for an expanded clone.

>few|TRBV7-6|TRBD1|TRBJ1-6
TGTGCCAGCAGCTTAGACGCAGGGGGACTTTCACCCCTCCACTTT
CASSLDAGGLSPLHF
>NA|TRBV11-3|TRBD1|TRBJ2-2
TGTGCCAGCAGCCTACGGACAGGGCTGAGCACCGGGGAGCTGTTTTTT
CASSLRTGLSTGELFF
>NA|TRBV3-1/TRBV3-2|NA|TRBJ2-1
TGTGCCAGCAGCCCCGCCCCTAGCGACGTCGGAGGTGAGCAGTTCTTC
CASSPAPSDVGGEQFF
>NA|TRBV5-6|NA|TRBJ2-2
TGTGCCAGCAGCCTTGCTAGCCCGAACACCGGGGAGCTGTTTTTT
CASSLASPNTGELFF
>NA|TRBV11-3|TRBD1|TRBJ2-2
TGTGCCAGCAGCAGAAGACAGGGGACAGGTAGCGGGGAGCTGTTTTTT
CASSRRQGTGSGELFF
>NA|TRBV7-2|NA|TRBJ1-1
TGTGCCAGCAGCTTAACCGAGGGCAACACTGAAGCTTTCTTT
CASSLTEGNTEAFF
>NA|TRBV11-2|NA|TRBJ2-7
TGTGCCAGCAGCCTCGTAGACGGGACAAGCTCCTACGAGCAGTACTTC
CASSLVDGTSSYEQYF
>NA|TRBV2|NA|TRBJ2-1
TGTGCCAGCAGTGAAGTAGGGGTAGGGCAGTTCTTC
CASSEVGVGQFF
>NA|TRBV11-2|TRBD1|TRBJ1-4
TGTGCCAGCAGCGCCGACAGGGGGCGCGGTGAAAAACTGTTTTTT
CASSADRGRGEKLFF
>NA|TRBV5-4|NA|TRBJ2-3
TGTGCCAGCAGCTTGAGCGTCAGCCCGGGCACAGATACGCAGTATTTT
CASSLSVSPGTDTQYF
>once|TRBV7-2|TRBD2|TRBJ2-7
TGTGCCAGCAGCTTGAGGACTAGCGGGGGGTTAACCTACGAGCAGTACTTC
CASSLRTSGGLTYEQYF
>NA|TRBV7-2|TRBD1|TRBJ1-4
TGTGCCAGCAGCCCCGGACAGGCAACTAATGAAAAACTGTTTTTT
CASSPGQATNEKLFF
>NA|TRBV5-1|NA|TRBJ1-6
TGCGCCAGCAGCTTGGGGCAGGATAATTCACCCCTCCACTTT
CASSLGQDNSPLHF
>NA|TRBV25-1|NA|TRBJ1-6
TGTGCCAGCAGTGAACGACAGGCCGATAATTCACCCCTCCACTTT
CASSERQADNSPLHF
>NA|TRBV5-1|TRBD1|TRBJ1-2
TGCGCCAGCAGCAGCGGGACAGGGGATGGCTACACCTTC
CASSSGTGDGYTF
>NA|TRBV28|TRBD1|TRBJ1-6
TGTGCCAGCAGTTCCTCTCAGGGGACAGGGAATTCACCCCTCCACTTT
CASSSSQGTGNSPLHF
>NA|TRBV3-1/TRBV3-2|NA|TRBJ1-5
TGTGCCAGCAGCCAACAAGCGGGGGGCCGATATAGCAATCAGCCCCAGCATTTT
CASSQQAGGRYSNQPQHF
>NA|TRBV7-2|NA|TRBJ2-2
TGTGCCAGCAGTCGCACCGGGAGAACCGGGGAGCTGTTTTTT
CASSRTGRTGELFF
>NA|TRBV7-3|NA|TRBJ2-7
TGTGCCAGCAGCTTAATCCAGGGATACGAGCAGTACTTC
CASSLIQGYEQYF
>NA|TRBV3-1/TRBV3-2|NA|TRBJ1-1
TGTGCCAGCAGCCGCAAAACGGACACTGAAGCTTTCTTT
CASSRKTDTEAFF
>few|TRBV19|NA|TRBJ1-1
TGTGCCAGTGGTTCGTGGGAGGACACTGAAGCTTTCTTT
CASGSWEDTEAFF
>NA|TRBV5-4|TRBD2|TRBJ2-1
TGTGCCAGCAGCTTGGAAGCGGGGCGTTACAATGAGCAGTTCTTC
CASSLEAGRYNEQFF
>NA|TRBV6-5|NA|TRBJ1-4
TGTGCCAGCAGTTACCGGGGGGAAGCAACTAATGAAAAACTGTTTTTT
CASSYRGEATNEKLFF
>few|TRBV6-1|TRBD2|TRBJ2-2
TGTGCCAGCAGTGAAGTGGGAGCGGGAGGGAACACCGGGGAGCTGTTTTTT
CASSEVGAGGNTGELFF
>NA|TRBV11-1|NA|TRBJ2-3
TGTGCCAGCAGCGCCCCATCGCGGCCCGATACGCAGTATTTT
CASSAPSRPDTQYF
>NA|TRBV13|NA|TRBJ2-3
TGTGCCAGCAGTCGGGGGAGTACAGATACGCAGTATTTT
CASSRGSTDTQYF
>once|TRBV12-3/TRBV12-4|NA|TRBJ1-2
TGTGCCAGCAGTTACGACGCAGGCTATGGCTACACCTTC
CASSYDAGYGYTF
>once|TRBV7-9|NA|TRBJ1-2
TGTGCCAGCAGTTTAGGGTCCGGGAGAGGATATGGCTACACCTTC
CASSLGSGRGYGYTF
>NA|TRBV9|TRBD1|TRBJ1-6
TGTGCCAGCAGCGAGGGACAGGCATCCAAAAATTCACCCCTCCACTTT
CASSEGQASKNSPLHF
>NA|TRBV5-1|NA|TRBJ1-4
TGCGCCAGCAGCTTGGAACTCTCAACTAATGAAAAACTGTTTTTT
CASSLELSTNEKLFF
>NA|TRBV7-6|TRBD2|TRBJ2-5
TGTGCCAGCAGCTTCGATAGCGGGGGCTTCCAAGAGACCCAGTACTTC
CASSFDSGGFQETQYF
>NA|TRBV9|NA|TRBJ2-1
TGTGCCAGCAGCGGATACAGGGTATTCGACCCCCAAAAGGGCAATGAGCAGTTCTTC
CASSGYRVFDPQKGNEQFF
>NA|TRBV5-8|NA|TRBJ2-5
TGTGCCAGCAGCTCGCGGACTGTAGTCGGAGAGACCCAGTACTTC
CASSSRTVVGETQYF
>NA|TRBV27|TRBD1|TRBJ1-1
TGTGCCAGCAGGAGGGACAGGGTAGGGATTAAGAACACTGAAGCTTTCTTT
CASRRDRVGIKNTEAFF
>NA|TRBV7-2|NA|TRBJ2-1
TGTGCCAGCAGCATTAGCGGATACGAGCAGTTCTTC
CASSISGYEQFF
>NA|TRBV3-1/TRBV3-2|TRBD1|TRBJ2-7
TGTGCCAGCAGCCAAGGTGGACAGGGGAGGGGGGAGCAGTACTTC
CASSQGGQGRGEQYF
>NA|TRBV2|TRBD2|TRBJ2-3
TGTGCCAGCAGTGTTGGGCTAGCGGGGTCTAGCACAGATACGCAGTATTTT
CASSVGLAGSSTDTQYF
>NA|TRBV6-5|NA|TRBJ1-2
TGTGCCAGCAGCTCCGGGACTGTCATGGGGTATGGCTACACCTTC
CASSSGTVMGYGYTF
>NA|TRBV5-1|NA|TRBJ2-7
TGCGCCAGCAGCACAACCTACAGGGATGGCCACGAGCAGTACTTC
CASSTTYRDGHEQYF
>NA|TRBV7-9|TRBD2|TRBJ2-1
TGTGCCAGCATGCCGGGACTAGCTTACTATGAGCAGTTCTTC
CASMPGLAYYEQFF
>NA|TRBV10-1|TRBD1|TRBJ2-7
TGCGCCAGCAGTGAGGACAGGGGACTCTCCTACGAGCAGTACTTC
CASSEDRGLSYEQYF
>once|TRBV7-9|NA|TRBJ2-5
TGTGCCAGCAGCCCTGGGAGAGCCCTAGAGACCCAGTACTTC
CASSPGRALETQYF
>NA|TRBV19|NA|TRBJ1-1
TGTGCCAGTAGTATTACTAGGCCGGTCAGTTTCCCTGAAGCTTTCTTT
CASSITRPVSFPEAFF
>NA|TRBV6-5|NA|TRBJ1-6
TGTGCCAGCAGAAACGGGAATTCACCCCTCCACTTT
CASRNGNSPLHF